Below are 18 T cell receptor beta chains sequenced from a single sample in a study of liver allograft versus peripheral blood T cells. Whole-study context: Within transplanted livers, the T cell receptor repertoires were examined and compared against the repertoires present in the peripheral blood of liver transplant recipients.

TCRdb reprocessed the reads via MiXCR and lists one record per CDR3 protein. The data contain 9,300 or so distinct CDR3 sequences, approximately 16% of them seen just once; the ten biggest clones take up 1.5% to 2%. These receptors came from a human patient who had a liver transplant. Some T cells may arise from the graft donor.

This sequence joins TRBV6-1 and TRBJ2-1; D may be TRBD2 (6 bases). This CDR3 region has 14 residues. V gave up 7 bases and J gave up 6 bases, with 16 bases separating them. Germline CDR1 is MNHNS and CDR2 is SASEGT. The CDR3 loop is CASTLGTATNEQFF. The CDR3 DNA sequence: TGTGCCAGCACTCTCGGGACTGCAACCAATGAGCAGTTCTTC.

This clonotype is deemed medium-sized. The chain combines TRBV6-5 with TRBJ2-2; D is perhaps TRBD1 or TRBD2 (6 bases each). This CDR3 comprises 15 residues. Germline V gene lookup returns CDR1 MNHEY and CDR2 SVGAGI. Trimming shortened V by 2 bases and J by 5 bases, and 12 bases separated the two germline ends. DNA of the CDR3: TGTGCCAGCAGTTACCTTACGGGGGCAACCGGGGAGCTGTTTTTT. Translating it yields CASSYLTGATGELFF.

This clonotype is medium-sized (0.01 to 0.1%) within its sample. The CDR3 is CASSPAAGARAEAFF. CDR3 nucleotide sequence: TGTGCCAGCTCACCAGCTGCAGGGGCGAGAGCTGAAGCTTTCTTT. The rearrangement joins TRBV18 to TRBJ1-1, with D possibly being TRBD1 (6 bases). This CDR3 is built from 15 residues. Trimming left V 2 bases short and J 6 bases short, with 16 bases between. CDR1 KGHSH and CDR2 LQKENI come from the germline V gene.

V gene TRBV2 combines with J gene TRBJ1-1; D gene unclear. V dropped 0 bases and J dropped 1 base, with 6 bases sitting between them. CDR1 is SNHLY and CDR2 is FYNNEI in the germline V gene. The CDR3 sequence is 14 residues long. The CDR3 is CASSEAGPNTEAFF. The CDR3 DNA reads TGTGCCAGCAGTGAAGCTGGACCGAACACTGAAGCTTTCTTT.

This chain uses TRBV28 with TRBJ2-2; the match to TRBD2 covers 7 bases. Looked up from germline, CDR1 is MDHEN and CDR2 is SYDVKM. Trimming at V came to 5 bases and at J to 4 bases, leaving 13 bases not matched to a gene. The CDR3 sequence is 17 residues long. In DNA, the CDR3 is TGTGCCAGCAGTGTATCCGGGGGGACGAAACGCACCGGGGAGCTGTTTTTT. It translates to CASSVSGGTKRTGELFF.

This clonotype came up many times. The chain employs TRBV10-3 and TRBJ1-1; TRBD1 is a possible D gene (5 bases). V was pared by 7 bases and J by 6 bases, with 12 bases between. This CDR3 is built from 12 residues. Germline-derived CDR1 and CDR2 are ENHRY and SYGVKD. The DNA for the CDR3 is TGTGCCATCAAAGGATCGGGGGCTGAAGCTTTCTTT. Amino acids: CAIKGSGAEAFF.

The table lists this clonotype with a few counts. The rearrangement uses TRBV12-3 or TRBV12-4 and TRBJ2-7, with 9 bases fitting TRBD2. This CDR3 contains 14 residues. V gave up 6 bases and J gave up 3 bases; unmatched junction bases: 6. DNA of the CDR3: TGTGCCAGCAGCTCCGGGACTAGCAGCTACGAGCAGTACTTC. The encoded protein is CASSSGTSSYEQYF.

Within the sample, this clonotype is medium-sized. The rearrangement joins TRBV6-1 to TRBJ1-2; no definite D call. CDR1 MNHNS and CDR2 SASEGT come from the germline V gene. Trimming pared 3 bases from V and 4 bases from J, leaving 6 bases between. The CDR3 is 12 residues long. Here the CDR3 reads CASSEYLYGYTF. The CDR3 bases are TGTGCCAGCAGTGAGTATCTCTATGGCTACACCTTC.

This clonotype is medium-sized. J is TRBJ2-7 and V is TRBV18; TRBD1 agrees at 7 bases. The J segment lost 2 bases and the V segment lost 3 bases, leaving 4 bases of the junction unmatched. The germline gives CDR1 KGHSH, CDR2 LQKENI. CDR3 size: 14 residues. The CDR3 here is CASSPLGQTYEQYF. Written as DNA, the CDR3 is TGTGCCAGCTCACCCCTGGGACAGACCTACGAGCAGTACTTC.

By proportion, this clonotype is medium-sized. The genes are TRBV19 and TRBJ1-4; D possibly corresponds to TRBD1 (5 bases). The CDR3 consists of 16 residues. The ends were cut back, 4 bases at V and 3 bases at J, with 15 bases in the middle. The V gene's germline CDR1 is LNHDA and CDR2 SQIVND (reference sequence). CDR3 amino acids: CASSKAPGGANEKLFF. The CDR3 bases are TGTGCCAGTAGTAAAGCCCCGGGGGGGGCTAATGAAAAACTGTTTTTT.

This clonotype is medium-sized within its sample. This rearrangement joins TRBV10-3 to TRBJ1-2; D possibly corresponds to TRBD1 (6 bases). The CDR3 sequence is 15 residues long. CDR1 is ENHRY and CDR2 is SYGVKD in the germline V gene. V was pared by 2 bases and J by 2 bases, with 12 bases between. The chain's CDR3 is CAISETRDTNYGYTF. CDR3 nucleotide sequence: TGTGCCATCAGTGAGACTAGGGACACCAACTATGGCTACACCTTC.

In this sample, this clonotype is medium-sized. This chain uses TRBV5-6 with TRBJ1-2; no definite D call. This CDR3 is 13 amino acids long. Deletions cut 4 bases from V and 1 base from J, with 8 bases between. Germline lookup yields CDR1 SGHDT and CDR2 YYEEEE. The CDR3 protein is CASSASHNYGYTF. The CDR3 nucleotides read TGTGCCAGCAGCGCAAGTCATAACTATGGCTACACCTTC.

In this sample, this clonotype is medium-sized (0.01 to 0.1%). The chain joins TRBV18 to TRBJ1-1; D unresolved. V lost 3 bases and J lost 2, with 13 bases in between. CDR1 and CDR2 (germline): KGHSH, LQKENI. CDR3 length equals 15 residues. CDR3 loop: CASSPGVDPNTEAFF. The CDR3 DNA follows: TGTGCCAGCTCACCCGGGGTTGATCCTAACACTGAAGCTTTCTTT.

This clonotype was recorded once. J is TRBJ2-3 and V is TRBV20-1; 11 positions match TRBD2. The J segment lost 3 bases and the V segment lost 3 bases, leaving 8 bases of the junction unmatched. Germline-derived CDR1 and CDR2 are DFQATT and SNEGSKA (reference sequence). This CDR3 has 16 amino acids. The DNA for the CDR3 is TGCAGTGCTAGTCTAGTAGCGGGGGGGCCGACAGATACGCAGTATTTT. Translation: CSASLVAGGPTDTQYF.

Ten or more counts support this clonotype. The V call is TRBV10-3, the J call TRBJ1-2; TRBD1 agrees at 7 bases. Germline V lookup: CDR1 ENHRY, CDR2 SYGVKD. This CDR3 has 13 amino acids. The V segment lost 6 bases and the J segment 0 bases; nucleotides outside the gene matches: 1. Here the CDR3 DNA reads TGTGCCATCAGACAGGGGACTAACTATGGCTACACCTTC. The encoded protein is CAIRQGTNYGYTF.

By proportion, this clonotype is medium-sized (0.01 to 0.1%). The chain employs TRBV20-1 and TRBJ1-2, with D maybe TRBD1 (5 bases). The germline gives CDR1 DFQATT, CDR2 SNEGSKA (reference sequence). This CDR3 contains 11 residues. Trimming shortened V by 6 bases and J by 8 bases, and 13 bases separated the two germline ends. CDR3 loop: CSATGTAGYTF. In nucleotides, the CDR3 is TGCAGTGCAACCGGGACGGCCGGCTACACCTTC.

This clonotype has at least ten counts. The chain couples TRBV6-2 or TRBV6-3 to TRBJ2-1, with D maybe TRBD1 (5 bases). The germline V and J ends were trimmed by 6 bases and 9 bases, with 9 bases remaining between them. The CDR3 is made up of 11 amino acids. CDR1 is MNHEY and CDR2 is SVGEGT in the germline V gene. The CDR3 DNA reads TGTGCCAGCAGCTTAGGGGTTGAGCAGTTCTTC. It yields the protein CASSLGVEQFF.

The chain combines TRBV20-1 with TRBJ2-7; D assignment may be TRBD1 or TRBD2 (5 bases each). This CDR3 spans 14 amino acids. Trimming left V 4 bases short and J 7 bases short, with 20 bases between. Germline CDR1 reads DFQATT; CDR2 reads SNEGSKA (reference sequence). The CDR3 DNA sequence: TGCAGTGCTATACATTTAGGGGCCTGGGGGGAGCAGTACTTC. Translating it yields CSAIHLGAWGEQYF.